This TCR beta chain is from a study of T cell responses to AZD1222 COVID-19 vaccine. Study at large: Whether given at about 4 or about 12 weeks, second doses were pooled.

The data were produced by immunoSEQ multiplex PCR, yet TCRdb's version contains in-frame clones alone and is incomplete. The data contain 150,000 or so clones, roughly 90% of them singletons. Details on this clone: The antigen is unknown.

Study-wide findings and caveats: Once two AZD1222 doses were given, Spike-specific TCR breadth and depth went up.

V lost 2 bases, J lost 3 bases, and 8 bases lay in between. CDR1 MDHEN and CDR2 SYDVKM come from the germline V gene. The CDR3 runs to 14 residues. This sample comprised peripheral blood, obtained on day 0 of AZD1222 vaccination. This clonotype was sampled from an adult in good health. This chain connects TRBV28 to TRBJ2-1; D assignment may be TRBD1 or TRBD2 (5 bases each). CDR3 DNA: TGTGCCAGCAGTTTAAGGGACCTCTACAATGAGCAGTTCTTC. Protein: CASSLRDLYNEQFF. Together with reference TRBV28 and TRBJ2-1, the CDR3 gives the full variable domain: DVKVTQSSRYLVKRTGEKVFLECVQDMDHENMFWYRQDPGLGLRLIYFSYDVKMKEKGDIPEGYSVSREKKERFSLILESASTNQTSMYLCASSLRDLYNEQFFGPGTRLTVL.